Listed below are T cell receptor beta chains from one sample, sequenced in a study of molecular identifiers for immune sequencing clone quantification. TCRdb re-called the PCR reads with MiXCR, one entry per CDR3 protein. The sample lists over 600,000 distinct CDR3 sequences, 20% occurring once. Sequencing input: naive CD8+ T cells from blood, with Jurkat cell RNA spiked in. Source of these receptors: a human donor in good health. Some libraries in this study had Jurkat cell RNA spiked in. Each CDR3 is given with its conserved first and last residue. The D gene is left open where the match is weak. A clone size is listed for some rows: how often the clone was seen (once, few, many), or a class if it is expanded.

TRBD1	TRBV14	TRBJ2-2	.	TGTGCCAGCAGCCAAGGTTTTTTCGGGACAGGGGTATTCGGCGGGGAGCTGTTTTTT	CASSQGFFGTGVFGGELFF
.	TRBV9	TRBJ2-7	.	TGTGCCAGCAGCGTAACAGACGGCTACGAGCAGTACTTC	CASSVTDGYEQYF
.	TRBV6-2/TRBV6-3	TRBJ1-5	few	TGTGCCAGCCTTGGACTAGATTATAGCAATCAGCCCCAGCATTTT	CASLGLDYSNQPQHF
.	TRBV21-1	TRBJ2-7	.	TGTGCCAGCAGCAAATTTTCTCCCGACAGGGGGCATGTCACCTACGAGCAGTACTTC	CASSKFSPDRGHVTYEQYF
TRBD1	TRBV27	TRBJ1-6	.	TGTGCCAGCAGTCTAGGGACAGGGGAATTACCCCTCCACTTT	CASSLGTGELPLHF
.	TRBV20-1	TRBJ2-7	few	TGCAGTGCTAGAGATGGGGGGGGCGTCTACGAGCAGTACTTC	CSARDGGGVYEQYF
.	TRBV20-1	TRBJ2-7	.	TGCAGTGCTAGAGATAGTCGGCAGGGGAGCTACGAGCAGTACTTC	CSARDSRQGSYEQYF
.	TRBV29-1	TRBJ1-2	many	TGCAGCGTTGCCGGTCAGACATACTATGGCTACACCTTC	CSVAGQTYYGYTF
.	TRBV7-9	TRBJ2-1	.	TGTGCCAGCAGCCCACCGGGACGGAGCTACAATGAGCAGTTCTTC	CASSPPGRSYNEQFF
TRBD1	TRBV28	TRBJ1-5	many	TGTGCCAGCAGTATCCAGGGGGCGCTTCAGCCCCAGCATTTT	CASSIQGALQPQHF
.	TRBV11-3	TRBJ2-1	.	TGTGCCAGCAGCACATGGGAGGGGGGCAATGAGCAGTTCTTC	CASSTWEGGNEQFF
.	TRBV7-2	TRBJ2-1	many	TGTGCCAGCAGCTTATCACAGATGTACAATGAGCAGTTCTTC	CASSLSQMYNEQFF
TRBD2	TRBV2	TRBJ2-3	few	TGTGCCAGCAGGGTTCACCTAGCGGCTAGCACAGATACGCAGTATTTT	CASRVHLAASTDTQYF
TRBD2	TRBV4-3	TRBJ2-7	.	TGCGCCAGCAGCCAATCGGGACTAGCGGGAAGTAACGAGCAGTACTTC	CASSQSGLAGSNEQYF
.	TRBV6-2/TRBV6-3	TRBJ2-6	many	TGTGCCAGCAGTTACTGGGCAGAAAACTCTGGGGCCAACGTCCTGACTTTC	CASSYWAENSGANVLTF
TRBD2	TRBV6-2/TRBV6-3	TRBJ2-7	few	TGTGCCAGCAGCCCCGCTAGCGGTTCCCACGAGCAGTACTTC	CASSPASGSHEQYF
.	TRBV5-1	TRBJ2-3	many	TGCGCCAGCAGCTTGGGGGCCCTAGCGTCAGATACGCAGTATTTT	CASSLGALASDTQYF
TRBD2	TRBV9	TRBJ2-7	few	TGTGCCAGCAGCGTAGCTAGCGGGTCCTACGAGCAGTACTTC	CASSVASGSYEQYF
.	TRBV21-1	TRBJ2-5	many	TGTGCCAGCAGCAAGAGATACGGGACCCAGTACTTC	CASSKRYGTQYF
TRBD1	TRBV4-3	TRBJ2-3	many	TGCGCCAGCAGCCCAAGTATGTTTAGCCAGGACAGGAGCACAGATACGCAGTATTTT	CASSPSMFSQDRSTDTQYF
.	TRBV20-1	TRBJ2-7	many	TGCAGTGCTAGAGATTTTGACTACGAGCAGTACTTC	CSARDFDYEQYF
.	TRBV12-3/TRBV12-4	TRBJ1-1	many	TGTGCCAGCAGCCAATCGGGAGTGAGCCGGGGGACTGAAGCTTTCTTT	CASSQSGVSRGTEAFF
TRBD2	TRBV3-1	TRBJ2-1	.	TGTGCCAGCAGCCCCCCCAGACTAGCGGGAGCCTACAATGAGCAGTTCTTC	CASSPPRLAGAYNEQFF
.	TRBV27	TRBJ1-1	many	TGTGCCAGCAGTTTATCGTACGGCACTGAAGCTTTCTTT	CASSLSYGTEAFF
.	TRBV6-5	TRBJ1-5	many	TGTGCCAGCAGTTACTCGTCCGGGTTTGCTCAGCCCCAGCATTTT	CASSYSSGFAQPQHF
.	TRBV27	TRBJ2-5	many	TGTGCCAGCAGTTTTCTCTCTCAAGAGACCCAGTACTTC	CASSFLSQETQYF
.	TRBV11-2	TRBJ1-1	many	TGTGCCAGCAGCTCGACGGCGGGGAACACTGAAGCTTTCTTT	CASSSTAGNTEAFF
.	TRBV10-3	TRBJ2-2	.	TGTGCCATCAGTGCGACTACGGGACTCGAAAGCAACACCGGGGAGCTGTTTTTT	CAISATTGLESNTGELFF
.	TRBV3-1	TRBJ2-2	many	TGTGCCAGCAGCCAAGAGTATGGAGGGACCATGAACACCGGGGAGCTGTTTTTT	CASSQEYGGTMNTGELFF
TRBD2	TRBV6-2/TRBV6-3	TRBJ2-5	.	TGTGCCAGCCAGCGGGGGGCCCGGGAGACCCAGTACTTC	CASQRGARETQYF
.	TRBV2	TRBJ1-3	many	TGTGCCAGCAGTGAAGCAGGGGCTGGAAACACCATATATTTT	CASSEAGAGNTIYF
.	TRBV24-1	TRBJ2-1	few	TGTGCCACCAGTGATTTCAGGGACGAGCAGTTCTTC	CATSDFRDEQFF
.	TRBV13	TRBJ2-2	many	TGTGCCAGCAGCTTGAAGGGGATCCTGACCGGGGAGCTGTTTTTT	CASSLKGILTGELFF
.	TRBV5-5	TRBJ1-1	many	TGTGCCAGCAGATACCGTCTGGGCACTGAAGCTTTCTTT	CASRYRLGTEAFF
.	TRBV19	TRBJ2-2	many	TGTGCCAGTAGAACGGGAACCAGGGCCACCGGGGAGCTGTTTTTT	CASRTGTRATGELFF
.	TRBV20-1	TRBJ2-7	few	TGCAGTGCTAGAGCGGGGTCCCCCTACGAGCAGTACTTC	CSARAGSPYEQYF
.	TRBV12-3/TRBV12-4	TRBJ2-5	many	TGTGCCAGCAGGTCAACCCGGTCAGGGGTAGAGACCCAGTACTTC	CASRSTRSGVETQYF
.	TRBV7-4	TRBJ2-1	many	TGTGCCAGCAGCTTAGCGTCGCGGGAACCTCCAGACAATGAGCAGTTCTTC	CASSLASREPPDNEQFF
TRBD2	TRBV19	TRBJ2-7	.	TGTGCCAGTAGTATTGGTAGCGGGAGGGCCTACGAGCAGTACTTC	CASSIGSGRAYEQYF
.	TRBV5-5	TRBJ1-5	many	TGTGCCAGCAGCTTGGAGGAGTATAGCAATCAGCCCCAGCATTTT	CASSLEEYSNQPQHF
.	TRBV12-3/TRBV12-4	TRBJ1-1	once	TGTGCCTGTCGGGATGGGAGCACTGAAGCTTTCTTT	CACRDGSTEAFF
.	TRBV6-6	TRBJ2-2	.	TGTGCCAGCAGTTACTCGAGCTCCAGGGGTGACACCGGGGAGCTGTTTTTT	CASSYSSSRGDTGELFF
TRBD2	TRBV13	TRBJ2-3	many	TGTGCCAGCAGCTTAGGACTCGGTGGCGGGGGGACCGCAGATACGCAGTATTTT	CASSLGLGGGGTADTQYF
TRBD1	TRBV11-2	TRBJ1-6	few	TGTGCCAGCAGCGCCGGACAGGGGTTGGGAGTTAATTCACCCCTCCACTTT	CASSAGQGLGVNSPLHF
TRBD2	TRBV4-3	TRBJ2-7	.	TGCGCCAGCAGCCAAGGAGTCGGCGGGAGGGCCCTCGAGCAGTACTTC	CASSQGVGGRALEQYF
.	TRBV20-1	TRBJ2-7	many	TGCAGTGCTCGACAGGTTTTCGACGAGCAGTACTTC	CSARQVFDEQYF